This T cell receptor (beta chain) was identified in a study of CD8+ T cells in alopecia areata. CDR1 is DFQATT, CDR2 SNEGSKA, per germline (reference sequence). V lost 6 bases and J lost 5; bases outside the gene matches: 3. The CDR3 has 11 residues. RNA was isolated and reverse transcribed to cDNA, the sequencing template. Libraries were prepared by immunoSEQ multiplex PCR; TCRdb keeps only in-frame clonotypes and omits some of them. Here the sample spans roughly 190,000 clones, 50% to 60% being singletons. Treatment reported: oral pan-JAK inhibitor, 5-10 mg twice daily. Peripheral blood and lesional scalp punch biopsies came from alopecia areata patients.

This sequence joins TRBV20-1 and TRBJ2-7; 8 bases map to TRBD2. This receptor was identified in a human donor with alopecia areata. Sample: CD4+ T cells sorted from blood, taken at week 4, from a patient treated with tofacitinib. The DNA for the CDR3 is TGCAGTGCCGGGGGGGGAAACGAGCAGTACTTC. It yields the protein CSAGGGNEQYF.